These T cell receptor beta chains were read from a single sample in a study of response to subunit inactivated influenza vaccine. TCRdb analysed the RT-PCR reads with MiXCR anew, one entry per CDR3 protein. The sample carries a few hundred thousand distinct CDR3 sequences, roughly 15% recorded once. This specimen consisted of PBMCs from blood, obtained 11 to 12 days after vaccination. The receptors were gathered from a man aged 50 to 59 who received an inactivated influenza vaccine. Each CDR3 is given with its conserved first and last residue. The D gene is left open where the match is weak.

J gene	D gene	V gene	CDR3 protein
TRBJ2-7	.	TRBV5-1	CASSLAPHEQYF
TRBJ2-2	.	TRBV6-1	CASSSPGQPTGELFF
TRBJ1-5	TRBD1	TRBV10-3	CAISAGTGNQPQHF
TRBJ1-3	.	TRBV4-1	CASSPGQFGNTIYF
TRBJ1-2	.	TRBV11-2	CASSSPRDLSHGYTF
TRBJ2-1	TRBD2	TRBV7-2	CASSMTSGTYNEQFF
TRBJ2-1	TRBD2	TRBV20-1	CSARRLAGGRGEQFF
TRBJ2-5	.	TRBV7-3	CASSSPRQETQYF
TRBJ2-3	.	TRBV11-2	CASRSPGRRDTQYF
TRBJ2-3	.	TRBV4-2	CASSQDHAGTTDTQYF
TRBJ1-2	.	TRBV29-1	CSVDTGLNYGYTF
TRBJ1-2	.	TRBV12-3/TRBV12-4	CASTHGTVYGYTF
TRBJ1-6	.	TRBV12-3/TRBV12-4	CASSLGGGNSPLHF
TRBJ2-7	TRBD1	TRBV19	CASSMAGTGAYEQYF
TRBJ1-1	TRBD1	TRBV25-1	CASSAGTGLSEAFF
TRBJ2-3	TRBD1	TRBV3-1	CASSQDYGDRVTDTQYF
TRBJ2-3	.	TRBV7-9	CASSLPSASTDTQYF
TRBJ2-3	.	TRBV29-1	CSVALSTDTQYF
TRBJ2-2	.	TRBV7-8	CASRKTGGSRTGELFF
TRBJ2-3	.	TRBV5-6	CASSLAGELTTDTQYF
TRBJ2-7	TRBD2	TRBV20-1	CSARPTSVLEQYF
TRBJ2-5	.	TRBV7-3	CASTLDNRETQYF
TRBJ2-5	TRBD2	TRBV4-1	CASSPKIRTSGGGIVETQYF
TRBJ2-4	.	TRBV5-1	CASSLESGLAKNIQYF
TRBJ2-3	.	TRBV6-2/TRBV6-3	CASSYSNSRGSDTQYF
TRBJ1-1	.	TRBV5-1	CASSYVGRNTEAFF
TRBJ1-5	.	TRBV2	CASSESYRNNQPQHF
TRBJ2-3	.	TRBV4-2	CASSQASQGSDTQYF
TRBJ1-2	.	TRBV5-1	CASSLVTATNYGYTF
TRBJ1-2	.	TRBV2	CASSEESLGLLLYGYTF
TRBJ2-7	.	TRBV6-5	CASSYSQPTYEQYF
TRBJ2-1	TRBD1	TRBV6-2/TRBV6-3	CASRGQAYNEQFF
TRBJ2-7	TRBD1	TRBV4-1	CASSPSSGTGSHEQYF
TRBJ2-7	.	TRBV6-1	CASSPQSSESPRQYF
TRBJ2-7	.	TRBV2	CASTAGTKRHEQYF
TRBJ1-5	.	TRBV12-3/TRBV12-4	CASSLNEGQPQHF
TRBJ2-6	.	TRBV6-1	CASSMTDLTNVLTF
TRBJ1-4	TRBD1	TRBV5-8	CASNRDRNEKLFF
TRBJ1-5	.	TRBV15	CATSRDLGGYQPQHF
TRBJ2-1	TRBD2	TRBV7-9	CASSSTSWSSYNEQFF
TRBJ1-3	.	TRBV4-2	CASSQPRGGNSGNTIYF
TRBJ2-7	.	TRBV29-1	CSVESVGQGNFNRCEQYF
TRBJ2-1	.	TRBV7-2	CASSLEHSTYNEQFF
TRBJ1-6	.	TRBV4-1	CASSQGWYDRTLHF
TRBJ2-3	.	TRBV10-3	CAIGDSGTQYF
TRBJ2-3	.	TRBV7-2	CASSLGRSGSTDTQYF
TRBJ2-7	.	TRBV20-1	CSAGHEGNPYEQYF
TRBJ2-7	.	TRBV10-3	CAISDSRGSQAYEQYF
TRBJ2-5	TRBD1	TRBV25-1	CASLDRGETQYF